This T cell receptor (beta chain) was captured by sequencing in a study of patients and donors after allogeneic stem cell transplantation. MiXCR, run by TCRdb on the RT-PCR reads, gives a single entry per CDR3 protein. There are approximately 160,000 distinct CDR3 sequences in the sample; roughly 24% occur only once, and more than 25% lies in the top ten. In germline, CDR1 is ENHRY, CDR2 SYGVKD. There are 13 residues in the CDR3. V lost 4 bases, J lost 4 bases, and 2 bases stayed unmatched. The specimen was blood, either unsorted or a sorted T cell fraction (not recorded which). The sequence derives from a human donor who was either an allogeneic HSCT recipient or a stem cell or donor lymphocyte infusion donor (not recorded which). It is not recorded whose cells these are; they may come from a transplant donor. J is TRBJ1-2 and V is TRBV10-3, with TRBD1 matching over 8 bases. The CDR3 nucleotides read TGTGCCATCAGTGCCGACAGGGGCTATGGCTACACCTTC. Translation gives CAISADRGYGYTF.